This T cell receptor beta chain appears in the sequencing data of a study of T cell changes during pregnancy in multiple sclerosis. This clone showed up just once. Profiled with immunoSEQ multiplex PCR; TCRdb holds only in-frame clones, not every one. The table records 50,000 or so clones, 85% to 95% of them present only once. This sample comprised CD4+ T cells from peripheral blood mononuclear cells, obtained in the third trimester of pregnancy. The source is a female donor with multiple sclerosis, enrolled in a pregnancy study.

CDR3 bases: TGTGCCAGCACCCCGTGGCAGGGGAAAGATACGCAGTATTTT. This codes for CASTPWQGKDTQYF. The chain joins TRBV6-1 to TRBJ2-3, with a weak D call TRBD1 (6 bases). The ends were cut back, 7 bases at V and 5 bases at J, with 16 bases in the middle. The CDR3 contains 14 residues. Germline V gene lookup returns CDR1 MNHNS and CDR2 SASEGT.